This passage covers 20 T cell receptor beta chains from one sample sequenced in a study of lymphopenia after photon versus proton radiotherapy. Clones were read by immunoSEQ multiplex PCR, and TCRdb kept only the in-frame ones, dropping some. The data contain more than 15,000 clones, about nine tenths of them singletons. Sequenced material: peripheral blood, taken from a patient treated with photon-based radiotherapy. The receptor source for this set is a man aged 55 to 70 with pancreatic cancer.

CDR3 region: CASSLGYINYGYTF. The DNA for the CDR3 is TGTGCCAGCAGCTTAGGGTACATTAACTATGGCTACACCTTC. The genes are TRBV13 and TRBJ1-2; no clear D gene. From germline, CDR1 is PRHDT and CDR2 FYEKMQ (reference sequence). CDR3 length equals 14 residues. The ends were cut back, 0 bases at V and 1 base at J, with 6 bases in the middle.

The CDR3 sequence is CASTKGMATEAFF. In nucleotides, the CDR3 is TGTGCCAGTACAAAAGGGATGGCCACTGAAGCTTTCTTT. The chain couples TRBV19 to TRBJ1-1, with D uncertain. The CDR3 has 13 residues. V was cut by 7 bases and J by 4 bases, with 13 bases left in between. Germline V lookup: CDR1 LNHDA, CDR2 SQIVND (reference sequence).

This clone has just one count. CDR3 nucleotides: TGCGCCAGCAGCCGGGGCCCGCTCCCCCCACCCCTCCACTTT. Translated: CASSRGPLPPPLHF. The chain has TRBV4-1 and TRBJ1-6, with D perhaps matching TRBD1 (5 bases). This CDR3 spans 14 amino acids. V was cut by 4 bases and J by 11 bases, with 15 bases left in between. Germline loops: CDR1 MGHRA, CDR2 YSYEKL.

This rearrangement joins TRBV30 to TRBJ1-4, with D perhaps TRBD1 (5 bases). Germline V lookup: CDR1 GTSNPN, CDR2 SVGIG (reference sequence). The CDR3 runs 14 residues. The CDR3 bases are TGTGCTTCGGATATGGGGGGTGAGAATGAAAAACTGTTTTTT. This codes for CASDMGGENEKLFF.

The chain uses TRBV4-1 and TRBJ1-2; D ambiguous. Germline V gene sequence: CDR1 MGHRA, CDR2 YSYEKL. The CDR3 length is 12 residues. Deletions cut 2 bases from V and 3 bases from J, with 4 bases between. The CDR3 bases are TGCGCCAGCAGCCAACAGGACTATGGCTACACCTTC. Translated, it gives CASSQQDYGYTF.

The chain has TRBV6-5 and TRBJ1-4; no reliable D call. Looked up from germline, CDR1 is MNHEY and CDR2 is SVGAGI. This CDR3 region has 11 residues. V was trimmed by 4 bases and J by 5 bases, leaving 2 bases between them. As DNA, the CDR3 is TGTGCCAGCAGTTCGAATGAAAAACTGTTTTTT. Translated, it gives CASSSNEKLFF.

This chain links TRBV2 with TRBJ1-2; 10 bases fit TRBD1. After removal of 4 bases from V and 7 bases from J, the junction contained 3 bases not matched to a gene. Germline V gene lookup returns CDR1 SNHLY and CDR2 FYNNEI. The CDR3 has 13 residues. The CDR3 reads CASSGQGASGYTF. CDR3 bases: TGTGCCAGCAGTGGACAGGGGGCGTCTGGCTACACCTTC. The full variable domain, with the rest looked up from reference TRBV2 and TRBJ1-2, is EPEVTQTPSHQVTQMGQEVILRCVPISNHLYFYWYRQILGQKVEFLVSFYNNEISEKSEIFDDQFSVERPDGSNFTLKIRSTKLEDSAMYFCASSGQGASGYTFGSGTRLTVV.

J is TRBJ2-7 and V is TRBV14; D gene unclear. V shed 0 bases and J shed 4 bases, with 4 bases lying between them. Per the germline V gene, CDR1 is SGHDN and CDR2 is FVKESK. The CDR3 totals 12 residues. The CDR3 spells CASSQEYYEQYF. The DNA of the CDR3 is TGTGCCAGCAGCCAAGAATATTACGAGCAGTACTTC.

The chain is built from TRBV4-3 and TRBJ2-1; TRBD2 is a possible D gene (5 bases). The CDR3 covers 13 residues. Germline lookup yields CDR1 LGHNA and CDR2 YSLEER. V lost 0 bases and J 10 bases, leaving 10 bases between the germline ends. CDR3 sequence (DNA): TGCGCCAGCAGCCAAGAGGGTTGGGAGGAGCAGTTCTTC. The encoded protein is CASSQEGWEEQFF.

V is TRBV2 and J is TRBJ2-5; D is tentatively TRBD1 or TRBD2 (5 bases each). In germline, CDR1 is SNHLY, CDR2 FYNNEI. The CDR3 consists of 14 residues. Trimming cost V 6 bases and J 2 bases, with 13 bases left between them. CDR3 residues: CASRIGTAQETQYF. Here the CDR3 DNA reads TGTGCCAGCAGAATCGGGACGGCACAAGAGACCCAGTACTTC. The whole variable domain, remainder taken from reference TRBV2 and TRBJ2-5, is EPEVTQTPSHQVTQMGQEVILRCVPISNHLYFYWYRQILGQKVEFLVSFYNNEISEKSEIFDDQFSVERPDGSNFTLKIRSTKLEDSAMYFCASRIGTAQETQYFGPGTRLLVL.

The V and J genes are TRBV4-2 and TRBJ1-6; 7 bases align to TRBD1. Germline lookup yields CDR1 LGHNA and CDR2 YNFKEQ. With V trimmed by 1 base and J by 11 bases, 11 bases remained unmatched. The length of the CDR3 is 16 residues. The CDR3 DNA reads TGTGCCAGCAGCCAAGCCCCGACAGGGTTAAAAACACCCCTCCACTTT. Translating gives CASSQAPTGLKTPLHF.

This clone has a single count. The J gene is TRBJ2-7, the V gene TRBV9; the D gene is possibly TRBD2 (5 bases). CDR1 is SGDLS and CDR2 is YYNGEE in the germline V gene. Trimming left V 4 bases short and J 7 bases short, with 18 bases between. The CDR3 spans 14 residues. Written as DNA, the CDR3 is TGTGCCAGCAGCCCCATGACCAAGCCGGGGGAGCAGTACTTC. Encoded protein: CASSPMTKPGEQYF.

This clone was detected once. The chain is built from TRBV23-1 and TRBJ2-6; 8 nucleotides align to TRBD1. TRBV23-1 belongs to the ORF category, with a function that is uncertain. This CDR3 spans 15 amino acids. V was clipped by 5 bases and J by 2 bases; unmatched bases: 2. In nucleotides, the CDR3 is TGCGCCAGCAGTTTACAGGGGGCTGGGGCCAACGTCCTGACTTTC. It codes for CASSLQGAGANVLTF.

The CDR3 DNA reads TGTGCCAGCAGCGTCGAACCCGGAACCTACGAGCAGTACTTC. Amino acids: CASSVEPGTYEQYF. The chain joins TRBV9 to TRBJ2-7, with no clear D. Trimming took off 2 bases at V and 2 bases at J, with 11 bases between the two ends. CDR1 is SGDLS, CDR2 YYNGEE, per germline. The CDR3 is 14 residues long.

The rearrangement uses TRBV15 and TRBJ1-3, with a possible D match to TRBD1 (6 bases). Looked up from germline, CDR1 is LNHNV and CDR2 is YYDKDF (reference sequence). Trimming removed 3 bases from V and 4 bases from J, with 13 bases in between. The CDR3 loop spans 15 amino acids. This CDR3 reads CATSSYREGGNTIYF. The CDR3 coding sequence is TGTGCCACCAGCAGTTACAGGGAGGGGGGAAACACCATATATTTT. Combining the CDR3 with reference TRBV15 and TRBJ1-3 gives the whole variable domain DAMVIQNPRYQVTQFGKPVTLSCSQTLNHNVMYWYQQKSSQAPKLLFHYYDKDFNNEADTPDNFQSRRPNTSFCFLDIRSPGLGDTAMYLCATSSYREGGNTIYFGEGSWLTVV.

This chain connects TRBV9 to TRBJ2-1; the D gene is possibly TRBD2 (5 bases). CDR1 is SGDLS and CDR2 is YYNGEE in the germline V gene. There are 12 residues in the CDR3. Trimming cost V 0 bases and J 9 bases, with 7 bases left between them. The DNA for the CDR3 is TGTGCCAGCAGCGTAGTGAGCGGTGAGCAGTTCTTC. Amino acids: CASSVVSGEQFF.

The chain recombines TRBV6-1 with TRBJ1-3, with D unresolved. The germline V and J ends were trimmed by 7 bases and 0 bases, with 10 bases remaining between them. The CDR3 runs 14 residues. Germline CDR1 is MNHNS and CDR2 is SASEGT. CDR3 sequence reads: CASTPVGSGNTIYF. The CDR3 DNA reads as TGTGCCAGCACTCCAGTTGGCTCTGGAAACACCATATATTTT.

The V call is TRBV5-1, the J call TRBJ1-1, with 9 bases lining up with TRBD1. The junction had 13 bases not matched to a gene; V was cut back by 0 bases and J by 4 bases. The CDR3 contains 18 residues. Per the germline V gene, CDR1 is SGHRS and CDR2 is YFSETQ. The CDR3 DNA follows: TGCGCCAGCAGCTTGGCCTTCGGGACAGGGCTCTTGGGCACTGAAGCTTTCTTT. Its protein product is CASSLAFGTGLLGTEAFF.

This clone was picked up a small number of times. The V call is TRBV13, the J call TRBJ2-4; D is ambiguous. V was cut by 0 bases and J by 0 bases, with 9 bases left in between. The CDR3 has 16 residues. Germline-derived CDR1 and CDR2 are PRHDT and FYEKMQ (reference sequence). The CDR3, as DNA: TGTGCCAGCAGCTTAGGGTTAGGAGTAGCCAAAAACATTCAGTACTTC. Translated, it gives CASSLGLGVAKNIQYF.

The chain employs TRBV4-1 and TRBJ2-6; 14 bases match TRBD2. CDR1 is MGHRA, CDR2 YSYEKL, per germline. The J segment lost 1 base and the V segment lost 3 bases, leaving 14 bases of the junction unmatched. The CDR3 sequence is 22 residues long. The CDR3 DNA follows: TGCGCCAGCAGCCATCGCAAACCCCCGGGACTAGCGGGGGTTTCTGGGGCCAACGTCCTGACTTTC. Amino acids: CASSHRKPPGLAGVSGANVLTF.